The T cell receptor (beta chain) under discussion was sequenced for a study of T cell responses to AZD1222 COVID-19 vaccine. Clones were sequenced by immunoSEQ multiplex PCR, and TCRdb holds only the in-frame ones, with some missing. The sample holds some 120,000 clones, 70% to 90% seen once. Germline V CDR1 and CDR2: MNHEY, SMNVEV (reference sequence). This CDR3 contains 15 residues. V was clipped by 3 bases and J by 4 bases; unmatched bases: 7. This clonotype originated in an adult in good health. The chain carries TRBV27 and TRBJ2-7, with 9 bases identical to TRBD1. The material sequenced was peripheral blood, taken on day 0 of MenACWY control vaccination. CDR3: CASSFTGTGPYEQYF. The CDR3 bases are TGTGCCAGCAGTTTCACCGGGACAGGGCCATACGAGCAGTACTTC.